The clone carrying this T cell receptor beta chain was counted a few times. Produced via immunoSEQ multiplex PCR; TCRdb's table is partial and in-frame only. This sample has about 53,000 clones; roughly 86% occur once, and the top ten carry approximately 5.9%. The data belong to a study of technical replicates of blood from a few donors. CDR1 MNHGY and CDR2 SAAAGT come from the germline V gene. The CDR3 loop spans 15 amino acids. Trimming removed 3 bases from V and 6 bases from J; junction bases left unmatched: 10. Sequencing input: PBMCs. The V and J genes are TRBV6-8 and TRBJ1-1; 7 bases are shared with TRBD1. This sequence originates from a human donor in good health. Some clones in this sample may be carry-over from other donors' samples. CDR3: CASSYTPRDSSEAFF. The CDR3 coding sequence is TGTGCCAGCAGTTATACCCCCCGGGACAGTTCTGAAGCTTTCTTT.